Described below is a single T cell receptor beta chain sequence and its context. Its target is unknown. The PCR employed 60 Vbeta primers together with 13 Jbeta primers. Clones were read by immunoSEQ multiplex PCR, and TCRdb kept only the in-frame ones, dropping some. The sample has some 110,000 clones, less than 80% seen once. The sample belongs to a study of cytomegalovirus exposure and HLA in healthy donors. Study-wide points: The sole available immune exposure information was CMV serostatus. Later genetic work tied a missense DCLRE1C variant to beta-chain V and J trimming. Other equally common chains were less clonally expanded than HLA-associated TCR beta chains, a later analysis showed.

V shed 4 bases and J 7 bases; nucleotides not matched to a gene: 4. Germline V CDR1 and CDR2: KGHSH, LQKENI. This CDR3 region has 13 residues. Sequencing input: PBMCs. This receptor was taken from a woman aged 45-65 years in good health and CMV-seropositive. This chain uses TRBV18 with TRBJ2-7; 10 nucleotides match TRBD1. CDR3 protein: CASSRDRGEEQYF. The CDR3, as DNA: TGTGCCAGCTCACGGGACAGGGGAGAGGAGCAGTACTTC.